This T cell receptor beta chain was sequenced in a study of blood T cell repertoires in COVID-19. About the study: Samples taken during acute and convalescent COVID-19 were collected in the United States, Italy and Spain. PBMCs, B-cell-depleted T cells, or T cells were the source of the cDNA or gDNA that made up the material.

Clones were read by immunoSEQ multiplex PCR, and TCRdb kept only the in-frame ones, dropping some. The sample carries 90,000 to 150,000 clones, roughly three quarters recorded once. The sample was peripheral blood. The TCR originated in a human donor in a cohort sampled during active COVID-19.

CDR3 sequence (DNA): TGTGCCAGCAGCTTAGATAGGGGCACTTCCGAGCAGTACTTC. Translation gives CASSLDRGTSEQYF. The chain recombines TRBV11-3 with TRBJ2-7; weak D call: TRBD1 (5 bases). Looked up from germline, CDR1 is SGHNT and CDR2 is YENEEA. The length of the CDR3 is 14 residues. The V end lost 0 bases, the J end lost 6 bases, and 12 bases lay between the germline ends. Full variable domain (remainder filled in from reference TRBV11-3 and TRBJ2-7): EAGVVQSPRYKIIEKKQPVAFWCNPISGHNTLYWYLQNLGQGPELLIRYENEEAVDDSQLPKDRFSAERLKGVDSTLKIQPAELGDSAVYLCASSLDRGTSEQYFGPGTRLTVT.